The clone carrying this T cell receptor (beta chain) was counted only a few times. Antigen specificity is unknown. Naive CD8 cells, CD45RO-negative and positively selected for CCR7, excluded terminally differentiated effector memory CD45RA+ cells. The repertoire was sequenced with immunoSEQ multiplex PCR; TCRdb's copy has only in-frame clones and lacks some. The sample consists of hundreds of thousands of clones, approximately 96% of them appearing once. This sample is drawn from a study of shared clonotypes between healthy human individuals. Study overall: Donors had three CD4 naive, three CD4 memory, two CD8 naive and one CD8 memory plate apiece. Study-wide points: How much donors shared clonotypes was expected to be affected by sequencing depth. Sharing across four donors was seen in 4% to 6.5% of naive CD4 clonotypes. Memory subsets generally showed smaller estimated richness than naive subsets did.

The specimen was naive CD8+ T cells sorted from blood. The receptor comes from a woman aged 25 to 45 in good health.

In DNA, the CDR3 is TGTGCCAGCAGCTTAGCAGACGGGATTGGTTTAGCCCAGCATTTT. Its translation: CASSLADGIGLAQHF. The rearrangement joins TRBV7-8 to TRBJ1-5; D remains ambiguous. This CDR3 region has 15 residues. Looked up from germline, CDR1 is SGHVS and CDR2 is FQNEAQ. V was clipped by 0 bases and J by 11 bases, with 17 bases between them. Looking up the rest from reference TRBV7-8 and TRBJ1-5 gives the full variable domain: GAGVSQSPRYKVAKRGQDVALRCDPISGHVSLFWYQQALGQGPEFLTYFQNEAQLDKSGLPSDRFFAERPEGSVSTLKIQRTQQEDSAVYLCASSLADGIGLAQHFGDGTRLSIL.